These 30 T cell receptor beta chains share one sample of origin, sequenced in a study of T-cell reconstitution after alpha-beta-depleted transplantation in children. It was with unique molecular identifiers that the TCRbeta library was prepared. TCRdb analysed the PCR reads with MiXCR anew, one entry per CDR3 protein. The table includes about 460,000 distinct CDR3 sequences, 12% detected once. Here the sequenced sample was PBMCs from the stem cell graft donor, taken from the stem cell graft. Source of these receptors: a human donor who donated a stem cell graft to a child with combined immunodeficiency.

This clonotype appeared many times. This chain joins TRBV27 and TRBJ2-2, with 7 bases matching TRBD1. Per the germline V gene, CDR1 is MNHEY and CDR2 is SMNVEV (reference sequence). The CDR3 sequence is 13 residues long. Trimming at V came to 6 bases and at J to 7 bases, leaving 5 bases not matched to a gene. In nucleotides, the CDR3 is TGTGCCAGCAGGCAGACAGGGATCGGGGAGCTGTTTTTT. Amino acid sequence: CASRQTGIGELFF.

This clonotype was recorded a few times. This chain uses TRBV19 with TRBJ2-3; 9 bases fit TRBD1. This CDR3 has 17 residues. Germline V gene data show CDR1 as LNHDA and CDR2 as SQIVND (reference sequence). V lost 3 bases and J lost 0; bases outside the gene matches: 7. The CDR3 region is CASSIAGTGTSTDTQYF. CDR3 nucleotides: TGTGCCAGTAGTATCGCCGGGACAGGGACCAGCACAGATACGCAGTATTTT.

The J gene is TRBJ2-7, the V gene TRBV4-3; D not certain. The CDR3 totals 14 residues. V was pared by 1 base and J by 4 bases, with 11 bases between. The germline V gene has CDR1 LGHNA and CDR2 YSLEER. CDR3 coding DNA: TGCGCCAGCAGCCAAGGGGCCTCGGATTACGAGCAGTACTTC. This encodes CASSQGASDYEQYF.

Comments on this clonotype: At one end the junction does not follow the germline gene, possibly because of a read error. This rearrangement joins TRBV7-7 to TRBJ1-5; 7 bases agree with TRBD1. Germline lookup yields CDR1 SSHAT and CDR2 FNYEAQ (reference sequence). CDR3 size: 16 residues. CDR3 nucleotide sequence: TGTGCTAGCAGCTGCCCCCTTGGGACAGTCTGTCAGCCCCAGCATTTT. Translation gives CASSCPLGTVCQPQHF.

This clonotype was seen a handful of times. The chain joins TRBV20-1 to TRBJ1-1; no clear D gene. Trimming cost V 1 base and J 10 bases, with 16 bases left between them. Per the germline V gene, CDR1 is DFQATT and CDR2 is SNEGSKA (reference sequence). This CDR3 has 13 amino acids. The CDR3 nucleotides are TGCAGTGCTAGAGTTGGACTAAGGGATGGAGCTTTCTTT. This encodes CSARVGLRDGAFF.

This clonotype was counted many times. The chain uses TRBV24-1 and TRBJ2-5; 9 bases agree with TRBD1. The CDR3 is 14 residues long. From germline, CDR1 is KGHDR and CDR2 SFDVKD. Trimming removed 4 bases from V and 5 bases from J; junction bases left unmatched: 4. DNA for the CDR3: TGTGCCACCAGTGAACGACAGGGGGTGGAGACCCAGTACTTC. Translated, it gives CATSERQGVETQYF.

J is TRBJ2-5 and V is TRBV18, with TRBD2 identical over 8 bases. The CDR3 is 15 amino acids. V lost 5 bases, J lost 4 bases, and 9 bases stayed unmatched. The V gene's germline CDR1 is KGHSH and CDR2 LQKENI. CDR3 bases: TGTGCCAGCTCATCCTTAGCGGGAAGTGGAGAGACCCAGTACTTC. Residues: CASSSLAGSGETQYF.

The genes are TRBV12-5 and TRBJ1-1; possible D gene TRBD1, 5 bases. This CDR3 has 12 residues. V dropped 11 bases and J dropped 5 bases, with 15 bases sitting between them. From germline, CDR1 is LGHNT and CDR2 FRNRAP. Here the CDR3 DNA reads TGTGCTGGACGAGAAGCAGGGACTGAAGCTTTCTTT. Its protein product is CAGREAGTEAFF.

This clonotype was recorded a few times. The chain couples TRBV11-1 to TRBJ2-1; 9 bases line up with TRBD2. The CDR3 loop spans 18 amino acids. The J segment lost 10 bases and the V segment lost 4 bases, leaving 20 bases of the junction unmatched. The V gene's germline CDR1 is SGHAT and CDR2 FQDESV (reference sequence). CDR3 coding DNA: TGTGCCAGCAGCTCGAGGATTCCGGGGGCTAGCGGGACCGGGGAGCAGTTCTTC. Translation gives CASSSRIPGASGTGEQFF.

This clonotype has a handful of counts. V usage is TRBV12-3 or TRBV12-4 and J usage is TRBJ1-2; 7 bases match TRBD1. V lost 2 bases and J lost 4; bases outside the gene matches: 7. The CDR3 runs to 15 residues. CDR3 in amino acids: CASSLLLTGIYGYTF. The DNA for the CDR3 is TGTGCCAGCAGTTTACTCCTGACAGGGATCTATGGCTACACCTTC.

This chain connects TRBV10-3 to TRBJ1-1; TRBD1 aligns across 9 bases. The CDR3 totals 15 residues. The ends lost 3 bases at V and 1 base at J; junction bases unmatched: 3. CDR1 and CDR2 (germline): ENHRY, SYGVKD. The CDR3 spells CAISEVGQGNTEAFF. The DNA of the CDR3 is TGTGCCATCAGTGAAGTGGGACAGGGGAACACTGAAGCTTTCTTT.

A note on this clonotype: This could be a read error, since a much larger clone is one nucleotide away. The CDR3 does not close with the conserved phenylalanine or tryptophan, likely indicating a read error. This chain's CDR3 is CASRPPGGSYNEQFY. The CDR3 DNA reads TGTGCCAGCCGGCCTCCCGGGGGAAGTTACAATGAGCAGTTCTAC. The chain carries TRBV12-3 or TRBV12-4 and TRBJ2-1; D perhaps matches TRBD2 (6 bases). V lost 8 bases, J lost 4 bases, and 18 bases lay in between. The CDR3 contains 15 residues.

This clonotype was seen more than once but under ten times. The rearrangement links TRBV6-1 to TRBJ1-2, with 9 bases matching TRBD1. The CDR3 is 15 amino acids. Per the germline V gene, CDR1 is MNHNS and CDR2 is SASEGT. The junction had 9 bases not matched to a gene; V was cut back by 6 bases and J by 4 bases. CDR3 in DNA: TGTGCCAGCAGGAAAACAGGGGGCGCGCGCTATGGCTACACCTTC. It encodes CASRKTGGARYGYTF.

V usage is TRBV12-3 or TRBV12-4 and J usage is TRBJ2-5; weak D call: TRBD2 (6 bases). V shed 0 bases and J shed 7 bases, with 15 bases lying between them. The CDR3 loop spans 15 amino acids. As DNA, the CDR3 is TGTGCCAGCAGTTTAGCGCGGTTGGGGACTGGGACCCAGTACTTC. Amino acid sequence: CASSLARLGTGTQYF.

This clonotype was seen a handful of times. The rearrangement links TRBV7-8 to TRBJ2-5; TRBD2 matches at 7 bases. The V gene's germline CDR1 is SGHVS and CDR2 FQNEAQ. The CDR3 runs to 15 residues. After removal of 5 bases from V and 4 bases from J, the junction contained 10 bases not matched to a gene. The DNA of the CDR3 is TGTGCCAGCAGCGAAAAGGGAGGGGAGGGAGAGACCCAGTACTTC. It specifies CASSEKGGEGETQYF.

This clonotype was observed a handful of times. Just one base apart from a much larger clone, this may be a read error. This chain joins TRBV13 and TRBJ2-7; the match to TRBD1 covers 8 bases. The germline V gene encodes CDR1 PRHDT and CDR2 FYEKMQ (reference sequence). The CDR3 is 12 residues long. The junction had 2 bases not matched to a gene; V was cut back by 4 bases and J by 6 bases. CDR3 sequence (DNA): TGTGCCAGCAGCTCGGACAGGGCCGAGCAGTACTTC. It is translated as CASSSDRAEQYF. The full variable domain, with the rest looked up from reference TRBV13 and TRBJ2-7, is AAGVIQSPRHLIKEKRETATLKCYPIPRHDTVYWYQQGPGQDPQFLISFYEKMQSDKGSIPDRFSAQQFSDYHSELNMSSLELGDSALYFCASSSDRAEQYFGPGTRLTVT.

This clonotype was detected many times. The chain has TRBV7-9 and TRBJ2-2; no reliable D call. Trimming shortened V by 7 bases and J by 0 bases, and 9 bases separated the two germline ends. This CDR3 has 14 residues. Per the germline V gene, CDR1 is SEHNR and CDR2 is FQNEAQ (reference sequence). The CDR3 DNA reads TGTGCCAGCAATTTCCTGACGAACACCGGGGAGCTGTTTTTT. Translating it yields CASNFLTNTGELFF.

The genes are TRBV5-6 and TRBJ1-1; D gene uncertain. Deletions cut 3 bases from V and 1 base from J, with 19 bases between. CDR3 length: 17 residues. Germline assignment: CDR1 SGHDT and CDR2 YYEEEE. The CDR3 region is CASSSTRRGLRNTEAFF. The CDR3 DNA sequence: TGTGCCAGCAGCTCGACCCGGCGGGGTCTTCGGAACACTGAAGCTTTCTTT.

The CDR3: CASSFSGTRNTGELFF. The CDR3 bases are TGTGCCAGCAGCTTCAGCGGGACTAGAAACACCGGGGAGCTGTTTTTT. V gene TRBV7-3 combines with J gene TRBJ2-2; 8 bases are shared with TRBD2. The J segment lost 2 bases and the V segment lost 3 bases, leaving 5 bases of the junction unmatched. Germline V gene lookup returns CDR1 SGHTA and CDR2 FQGTGA. This CDR3 is built from 16 residues.

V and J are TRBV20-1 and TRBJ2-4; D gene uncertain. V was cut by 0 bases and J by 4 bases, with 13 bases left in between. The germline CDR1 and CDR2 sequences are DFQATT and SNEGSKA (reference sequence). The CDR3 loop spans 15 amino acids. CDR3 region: CSARDRVADKNIQYF. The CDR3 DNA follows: TGCAGTGCTAGAGATCGGGTGGCAGATAAAAACATTCAGTACTTC.

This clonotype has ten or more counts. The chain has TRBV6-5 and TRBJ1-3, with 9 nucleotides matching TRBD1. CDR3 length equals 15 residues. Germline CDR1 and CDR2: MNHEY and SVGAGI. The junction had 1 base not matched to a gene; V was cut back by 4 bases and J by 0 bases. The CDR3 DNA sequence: TGTGCCAGCAGTTCGACAGGGGGCTCTGGAAACACCATATATTTT. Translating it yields CASSSTGGSGNTIYF.

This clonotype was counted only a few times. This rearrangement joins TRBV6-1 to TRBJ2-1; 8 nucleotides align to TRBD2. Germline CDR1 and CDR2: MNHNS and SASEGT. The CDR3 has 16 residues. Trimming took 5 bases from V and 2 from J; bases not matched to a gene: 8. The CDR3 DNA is TGTGCCAGCAGTCGGGCTAATAGCGGGGCCTACAATGAGCAGTTCTTC. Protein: CASSRANSGAYNEQFF.

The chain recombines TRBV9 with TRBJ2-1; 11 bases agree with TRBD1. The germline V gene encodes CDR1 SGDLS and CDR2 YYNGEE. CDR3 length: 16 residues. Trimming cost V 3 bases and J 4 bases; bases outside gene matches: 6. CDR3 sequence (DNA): TGTGCCAGCAGCGAACAGGACAGGGGGCTGTACAATGAGCAGTTCTTC. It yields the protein CASSEQDRGLYNEQFF.

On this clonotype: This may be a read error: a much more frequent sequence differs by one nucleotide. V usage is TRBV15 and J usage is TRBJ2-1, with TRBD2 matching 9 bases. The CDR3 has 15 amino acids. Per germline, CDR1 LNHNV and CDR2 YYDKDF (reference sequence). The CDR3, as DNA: TGTGCCACCAGCAGAGAGGGCGGGGGGGCGAATGAGCGGTTCTTC. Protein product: CATSREGGGANERFF.

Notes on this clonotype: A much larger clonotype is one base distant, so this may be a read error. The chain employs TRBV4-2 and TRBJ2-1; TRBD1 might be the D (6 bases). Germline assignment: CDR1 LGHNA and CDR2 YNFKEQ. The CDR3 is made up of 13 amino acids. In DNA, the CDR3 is TGTGCCAGCAGCCATCCTCAGGGGCTTGAGCAGTTATTC. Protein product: CASSHPQGLEQLF.

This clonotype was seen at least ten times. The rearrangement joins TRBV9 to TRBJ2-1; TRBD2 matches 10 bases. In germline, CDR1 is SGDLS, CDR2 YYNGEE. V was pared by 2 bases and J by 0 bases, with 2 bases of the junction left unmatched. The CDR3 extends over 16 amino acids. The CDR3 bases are TGTGCCAGCAGCGTCCTAGCGGGGGCCTCCTACAATGAGCAGTTCTTC. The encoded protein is CASSVLAGASYNEQFF.

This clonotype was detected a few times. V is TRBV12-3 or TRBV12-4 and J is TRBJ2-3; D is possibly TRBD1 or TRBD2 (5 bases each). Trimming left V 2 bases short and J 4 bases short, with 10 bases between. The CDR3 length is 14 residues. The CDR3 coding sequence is TGTGCCAGCAGTTTATCCGGGACCCCAGATACGCAGTATTTT. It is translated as CASSLSGTPDTQYF.

The chain's CDR3 is CSAIHSGGQETQYF. DNA for the CDR3: TGCAGTGCTATCCATAGCGGGGGGCAAGAGACCCAGTACTTC. The chain employs TRBV20-1 and TRBJ2-5; 10 positions agree with TRBD2. The germline gives CDR1 DFQATT, CDR2 SNEGSKA (reference sequence). V was clipped by 4 bases and J by 2 bases; unmatched bases: 4. The CDR3 spans 14 residues.

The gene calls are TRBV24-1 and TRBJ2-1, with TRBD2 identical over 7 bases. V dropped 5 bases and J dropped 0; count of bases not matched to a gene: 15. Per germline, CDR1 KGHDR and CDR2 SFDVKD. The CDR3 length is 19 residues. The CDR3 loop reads CATSALRGSSGSSYNEQFF. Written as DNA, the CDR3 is TGTGCCACCAGTGCCCTTAGGGGATCTAGCGGCAGCTCCTACAATGAGCAGTTCTTC.

The CDR3 DNA reads as TGTGCCAGCAGCGCCGGGGCTAACAATGAGCAGTTCTTC. Translating it yields CASSAGANNEQFF. The rearrangement uses TRBV7-3 and TRBJ2-1; D tentatively reads TRBD1 or TRBD2 (5 bases each). V shed 5 bases and J shed 5 bases, with 10 bases lying between them. This CDR3 is 13 amino acids long. CDR1 SGHTA and CDR2 FQGTGA come from the germline V gene.